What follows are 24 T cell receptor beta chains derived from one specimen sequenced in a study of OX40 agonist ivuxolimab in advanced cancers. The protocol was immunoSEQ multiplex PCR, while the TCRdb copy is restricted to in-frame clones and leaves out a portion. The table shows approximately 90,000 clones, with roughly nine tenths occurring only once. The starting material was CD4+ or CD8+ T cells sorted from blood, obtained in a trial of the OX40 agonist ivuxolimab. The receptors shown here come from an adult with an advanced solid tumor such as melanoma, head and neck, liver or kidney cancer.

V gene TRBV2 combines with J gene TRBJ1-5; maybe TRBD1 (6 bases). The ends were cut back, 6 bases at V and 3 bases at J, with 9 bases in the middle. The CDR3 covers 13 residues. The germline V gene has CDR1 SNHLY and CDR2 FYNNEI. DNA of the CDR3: TGTGCCAGCAGCTCAGGGGTCAATCAGCCCCAGCATTTT. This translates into CASSSGVNQPQHF.

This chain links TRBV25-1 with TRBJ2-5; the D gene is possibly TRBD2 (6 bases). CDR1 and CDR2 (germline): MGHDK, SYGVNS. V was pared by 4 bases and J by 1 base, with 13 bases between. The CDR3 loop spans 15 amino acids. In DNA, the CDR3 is TGTGCCAGCAGTGCCCCGGGACTTAGCCAAGAGACCCAGTACTTC. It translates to CASSAPGLSQETQYF.

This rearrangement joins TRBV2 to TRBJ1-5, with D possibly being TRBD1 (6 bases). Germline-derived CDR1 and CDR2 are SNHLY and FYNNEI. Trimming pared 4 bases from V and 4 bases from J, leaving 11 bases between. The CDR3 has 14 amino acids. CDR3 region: CASSAGQLNQPQHF. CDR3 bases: TGTGCCAGCAGTGCCGGACAGCTAAATCAGCCCCAGCATTTT.

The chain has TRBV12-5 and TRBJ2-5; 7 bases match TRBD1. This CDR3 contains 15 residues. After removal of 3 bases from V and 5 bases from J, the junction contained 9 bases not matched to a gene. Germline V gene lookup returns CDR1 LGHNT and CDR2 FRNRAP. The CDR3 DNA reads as TGTGCTAGTGGTTTTTCCGGGACAGCCAGGGAGACCCAGTACTTC. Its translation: CASGFSGTARETQYF.

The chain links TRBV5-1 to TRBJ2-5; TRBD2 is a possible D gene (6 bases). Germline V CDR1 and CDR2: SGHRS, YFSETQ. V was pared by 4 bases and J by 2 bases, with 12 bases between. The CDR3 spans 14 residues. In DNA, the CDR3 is TGCGCCAGCAGCACCGGGACTGAACAAGAGACCCAGTACTTC. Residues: CASSTGTEQETQYF. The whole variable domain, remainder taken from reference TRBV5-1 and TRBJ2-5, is KAGVTQTPRYLIKTRGQQVTLSCSPISGHRSVSWYQQTPGQGLQFLFEYFSETQRNKGNFPGRFSGRQFSNSRSEMNVSTLELGDSALYLCASSTGTEQETQYFGPGTRLLVL.

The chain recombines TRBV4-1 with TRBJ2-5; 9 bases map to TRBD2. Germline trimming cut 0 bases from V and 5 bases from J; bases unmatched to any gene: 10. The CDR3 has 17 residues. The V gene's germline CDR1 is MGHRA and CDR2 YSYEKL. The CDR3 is CASSQENTLRGGETQYF. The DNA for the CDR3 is TGCGCCAGCAGCCAAGAGAATACGTTGCGGGGGGGCGAGACCCAGTACTTC.

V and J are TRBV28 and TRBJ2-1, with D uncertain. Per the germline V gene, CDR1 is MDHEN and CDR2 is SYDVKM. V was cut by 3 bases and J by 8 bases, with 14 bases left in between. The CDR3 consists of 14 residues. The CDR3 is CASSLVILRDEQFF. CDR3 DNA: TGTGCCAGCAGTTTGGTTATTCTTAGGGATGAGCAGTTCTTC.

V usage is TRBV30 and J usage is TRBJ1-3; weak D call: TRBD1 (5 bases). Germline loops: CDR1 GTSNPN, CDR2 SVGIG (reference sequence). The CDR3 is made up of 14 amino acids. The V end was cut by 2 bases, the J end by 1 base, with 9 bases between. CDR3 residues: CAWSTGASGNTIYF. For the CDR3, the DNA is TGTGCCTGGAGTACCGGGGCTTCTGGAAACACCATATATTTT. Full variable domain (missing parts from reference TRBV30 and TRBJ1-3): SQTIHQWPATLVQPVGSPLSLECTVEGTSNPNLYWYRQAAGRGLQLLFYSVGIGQISSEVPQNLSASRPQDRQFILSSKKLLLSDSGFYLCAWSTGASGNTIYFGEGSWLTVV.

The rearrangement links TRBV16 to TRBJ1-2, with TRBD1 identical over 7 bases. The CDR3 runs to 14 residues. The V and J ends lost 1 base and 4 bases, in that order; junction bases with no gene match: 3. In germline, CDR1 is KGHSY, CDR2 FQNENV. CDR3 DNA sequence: TGTGCCAGCAGCCAATTTTCAGGGGGCTATGGCTACACCTTC. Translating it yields CASSQFSGGYGYTF.

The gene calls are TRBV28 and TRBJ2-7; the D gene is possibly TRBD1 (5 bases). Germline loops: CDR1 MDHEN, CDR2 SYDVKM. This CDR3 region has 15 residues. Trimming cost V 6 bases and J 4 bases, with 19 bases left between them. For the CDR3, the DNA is TGTGCCAGCAGGCCAGCAGGGTACAATTTATACGAGCAGTACTTC. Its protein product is CASRPAGYNLYEQYF.

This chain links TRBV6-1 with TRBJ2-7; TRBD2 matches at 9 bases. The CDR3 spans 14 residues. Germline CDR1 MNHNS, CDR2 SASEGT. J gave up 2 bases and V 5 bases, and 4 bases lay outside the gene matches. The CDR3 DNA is TGTGCCAGCAGTCCTAGCGGGATGCCCTACGAGCAGTACTTC. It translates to CASSPSGMPYEQYF.

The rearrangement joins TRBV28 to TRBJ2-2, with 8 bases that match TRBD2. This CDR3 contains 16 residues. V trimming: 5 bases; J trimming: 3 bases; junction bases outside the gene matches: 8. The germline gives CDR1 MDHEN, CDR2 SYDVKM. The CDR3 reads CASSPLGGAHTGELFF. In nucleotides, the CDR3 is TGTGCCAGCAGTCCCCTCGGGGGGGCGCACACCGGGGAGCTGTTTTTT.

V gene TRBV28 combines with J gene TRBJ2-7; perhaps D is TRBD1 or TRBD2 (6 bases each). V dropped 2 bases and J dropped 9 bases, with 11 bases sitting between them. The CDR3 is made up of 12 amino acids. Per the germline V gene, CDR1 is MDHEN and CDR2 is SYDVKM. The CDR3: CASSLVGGAQYF. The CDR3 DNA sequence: TGTGCCAGCAGTTTAGTCGGGGGCGCGCAGTACTTC.

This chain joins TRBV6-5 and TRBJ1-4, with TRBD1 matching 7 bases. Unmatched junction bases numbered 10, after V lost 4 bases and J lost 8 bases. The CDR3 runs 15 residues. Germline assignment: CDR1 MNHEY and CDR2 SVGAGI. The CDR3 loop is CASSSMTGLGEKLFF. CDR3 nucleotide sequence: TGTGCCAGCAGTTCCATGACAGGGTTAGGCGAAAAACTGTTTTTT.

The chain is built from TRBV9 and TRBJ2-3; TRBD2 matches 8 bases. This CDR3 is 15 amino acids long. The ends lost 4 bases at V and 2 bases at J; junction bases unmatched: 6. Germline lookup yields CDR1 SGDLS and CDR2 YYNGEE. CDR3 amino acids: CASSNIAGSTDTQYF. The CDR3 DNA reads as TGTGCCAGCAGCAACATAGCGGGATCCACAGATACGCAGTATTTT.

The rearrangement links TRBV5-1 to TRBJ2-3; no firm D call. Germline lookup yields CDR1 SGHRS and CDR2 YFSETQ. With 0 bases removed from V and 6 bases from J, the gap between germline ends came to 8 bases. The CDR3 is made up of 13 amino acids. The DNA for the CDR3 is TGCGCCAGCAGCTTGGCAGGTCACGATACGCAGTATTTT. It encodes CASSLAGHDTQYF. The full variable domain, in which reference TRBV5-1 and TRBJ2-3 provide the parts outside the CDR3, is KAGVTQTPRYLIKTRGQQVTLSCSPISGHRSVSWYQQTPGQGLQFLFEYFSETQRNKGNFPGRFSGRQFSNSRSEMNVSTLELGDSALYLCASSLAGHDTQYFGPGTRLTVL.

CDR3 coding DNA: TGTGCCTGGAGCCCAGCCGGGCTTGGCTACACCTTC. Amino acid sequence: CAWSPAGLGYTF. The genes are TRBV30 and TRBJ1-2; D unresolved. Germline CDR1 GTSNPN, CDR2 SVGIG (reference sequence). V lost 3 bases and J lost 7, with 12 bases in between. This CDR3 contains 12 residues.

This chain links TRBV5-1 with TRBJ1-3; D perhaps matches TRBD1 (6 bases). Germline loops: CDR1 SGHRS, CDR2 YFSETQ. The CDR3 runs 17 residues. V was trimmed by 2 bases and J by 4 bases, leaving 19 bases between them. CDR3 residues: CASSLNPQGRDGNTIYF. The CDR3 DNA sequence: TGCGCCAGCAGCTTAAACCCACAGGGCCGGGACGGAAACACCATATATTTT.

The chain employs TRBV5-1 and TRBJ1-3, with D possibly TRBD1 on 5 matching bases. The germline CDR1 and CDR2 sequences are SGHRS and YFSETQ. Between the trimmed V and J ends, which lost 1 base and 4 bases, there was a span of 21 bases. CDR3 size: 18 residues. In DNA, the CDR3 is TGCGCCAGCAGCTTGATCACAGGAGACACTAGACGAGGAAACACCATATATTTT. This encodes CASSLITGDTRRGNTIYF.

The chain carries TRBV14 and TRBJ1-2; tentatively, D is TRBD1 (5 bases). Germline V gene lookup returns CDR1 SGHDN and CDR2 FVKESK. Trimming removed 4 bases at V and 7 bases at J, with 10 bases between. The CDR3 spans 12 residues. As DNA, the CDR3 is TGTGCCAGCAGCCGGGGCCGCCTTGGCTACACCTTC. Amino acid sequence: CASSRGRLGYTF. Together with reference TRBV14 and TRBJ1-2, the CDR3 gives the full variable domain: EAGVTQFPSHSVIEKGQTVTLRCDPISGHDNLYWYRRVMGKEIKFLLHFVKESKQDESGMPNNRFLAERTGGTYSTLKVQPAELEDSGVYFCASSRGRLGYTFGSGTRLTVV.

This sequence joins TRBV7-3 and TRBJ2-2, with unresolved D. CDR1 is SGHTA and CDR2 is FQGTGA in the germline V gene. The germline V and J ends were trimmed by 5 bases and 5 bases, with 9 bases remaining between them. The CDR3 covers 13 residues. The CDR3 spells CASSRGNTGELFF. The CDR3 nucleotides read TGTGCCAGCAGCCGAGGAAATACCGGGGAGCTGTTTTTT.

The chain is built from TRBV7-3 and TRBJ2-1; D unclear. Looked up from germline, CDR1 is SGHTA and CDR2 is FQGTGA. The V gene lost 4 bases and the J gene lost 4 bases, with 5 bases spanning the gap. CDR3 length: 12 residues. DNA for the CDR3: TGTGCCAGCAGCTCGCAATACAATGAGCAGTTCTTC. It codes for CASSSQYNEQFF.

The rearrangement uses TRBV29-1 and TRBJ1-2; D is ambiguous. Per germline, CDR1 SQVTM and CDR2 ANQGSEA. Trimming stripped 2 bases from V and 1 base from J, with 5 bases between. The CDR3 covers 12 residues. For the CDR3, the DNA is TGCAGCGTTGAACCCGATAACTATGGCTACACCTTC. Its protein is CSVEPDNYGYTF. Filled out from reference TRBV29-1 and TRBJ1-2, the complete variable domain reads SAVISQKPSRDICQRGTSLTIQCQVDSQVTMMFWYRQQPGQSLTLIATANQGSEATYESGFVIDKFPISRPNLTFSTLTVSNMSPEDSSIYLCSVEPDNYGYTFGSGTRLTVV.

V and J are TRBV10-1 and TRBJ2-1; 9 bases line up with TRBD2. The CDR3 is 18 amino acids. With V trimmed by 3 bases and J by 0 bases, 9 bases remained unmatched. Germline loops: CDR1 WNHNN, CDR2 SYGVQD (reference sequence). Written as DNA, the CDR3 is TGCGCCAGCAGTGATTGGGGTGGAGCGGGAGGCTCCTACAATGAGCAGTTCTTC. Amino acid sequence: CASSDWGGAGGSYNEQFF.